This T cell receptor (beta chain) was captured in a study of shared clonotypes between healthy human individuals. Study at large: Each donor's CD4 naive and CD4 memory cells filled three plates apiece, CD8 naive two, and CD8 memory one. Broader study findings: All-four-donor shared clonotypes had higher generation probabilities than non-shared clonotypes did.

The method was immunoSEQ multiplex PCR; TCRdb's version includes in-frame clones alone and lacks a portion of them. The data contain 2,100,000 or so clones, approximately 94% of them singletons. This CDR3 comprises 15 residues. V shed 6 bases, J shed 3 bases, and the junction held 9 bases outside the gene matches. Germline assignment: CDR1 MNHNS and CDR2 SASEGT. Comment on this clone: Its cognate antigen is unknown.

The gene calls are TRBV6-1 and TRBJ2-7; TRBD1 aligns across 9 bases. The clonotype was recovered from a man aged 18 to 30 in good health. Input material: naive CD4+ T cells sorted from blood. Indicated subset: CD45RA+ positively selected. The DNA for the CDR3 is TGTGCCAGCAGGAGGGGACAGGGAGGAAACTACGAGCAGTACTTC. It yields the protein CASRRGQGGNYEQYF.